The 25 T cell receptor beta chains in this list originate from one sample, sequenced in a study of cytomegalovirus exposure and HLA in healthy donors. 60 Vbeta and 13 Jbeta primers were used in PCR. Profiling relied on immunoSEQ multiplex PCR, and the TCRdb table lists in-frame clones only, not all of them. This sample carries 150,000 to 180,000 clones, roughly 80% of them seen once, and the ten largest clones take 10% to 15%. Sequencing was carried out using PBMCs. The receptors were gathered from a man in his thirties or forties in good health and CMV-seropositive.

V usage is TRBV9 and J usage is TRBJ2-5; D is possibly TRBD1 (6 bases). Per germline, CDR1 SGDLS and CDR2 YYNGEE. V was trimmed by 3 bases and J by 2 bases, leaving 17 bases between them. The CDR3 loop spans 16 amino acids. The CDR3 sequence is CASSAEGHFGQETQYF. Here the CDR3 DNA reads TGTGCCAGCAGCGCAGAGGGACACTTCGGGCAAGAGACCCAGTACTTC.

The V call is TRBV4-2, the J call TRBJ2-3; 8 bases match TRBD2. CDR3 length: 17 amino acids. Per the germline V gene, CDR1 is LGHNA and CDR2 is YNFKEQ. J lost 5 bases, V lost 4 bases, and 14 bases had no gene match. CDR3 bases: TGTGCCAGCAGCCTAGACCTTTTGCGGGAGGTCGGAGATACGCAGTATTTT. Protein: CASSLDLLREVGDTQYF.

The gene calls are TRBV19 and TRBJ2-7, with 10 bases fitting TRBD1. V was clipped by 10 bases and J by 6 bases; unmatched bases: 6. The CDR3 loop spans 12 amino acids. Germline values: CDR1 LNHDA, CDR2 SQIVND (reference sequence). The CDR3 is CATGTGAREQYF. DNA of the CDR3: TGTGCCACCGGGACAGGGGCACGCGAGCAGTACTTC.

The DNA for the CDR3 is TGTGCCAGCAGTGAAAGAGGGGGCGACTATGGCTACACCTTC. Residues: CASSERGGDYGYTF. V and J are TRBV2 and TRBJ1-2, with TRBD1 identical over 7 bases. There are 14 residues in the CDR3. Unmatched junction bases numbered 3, after V lost 2 bases and J lost 3 bases. CDR1 is SNHLY, CDR2 FYNNEI, per germline.

The chain carries TRBV5-6 and TRBJ2-7; 9 bases match TRBD1. Germline lookup yields CDR1 SGHDT and CDR2 YYEEEE. This CDR3 comprises 12 residues. The J segment lost 4 bases and the V segment lost 9 bases, leaving 5 bases of the junction unmatched. CDR3 protein: CATGTGFYEQYF. The CDR3, as DNA: TGTGCCACCGGGACAGGGTTTTACGAGCAGTACTTC.

This clone was picked up a small number of times. This chain uses TRBV28 with TRBJ1-5, with D possibly being TRBD1 (5 bases). CDR1 and CDR2 (germline): MDHEN, SYDVKM. This CDR3 region has 15 residues. Trimming took 8 bases from V and 5 from J, leaving 19 bases between them. This CDR3 is CASVLRSGSYQPQHF. The CDR3 nucleotides read TGTGCCAGCGTACTCCGATCAGGGTCGTATCAGCCCCAGCATTTT.

The rearrangement uses TRBV6-6 and TRBJ1-2; 8 bases fit TRBD1. In germline, CDR1 is MNHNY, CDR2 SVGAGI (reference sequence). The ends lost 0 bases at V and 2 bases at J; junction bases unmatched: 2. This CDR3 has 15 amino acids. The CDR3 loop reads CASSYSSGGNYGYTF. The DNA for the CDR3 is TGTGCCAGCAGTTACTCGTCAGGGGGCAACTATGGCTACACCTTC.

The gene calls are TRBV28 and TRBJ1-1; the match to TRBD1 covers 7 bases. Trimming cost V 8 bases and J 0 bases; bases outside gene matches: 6. This CDR3 spans 14 amino acids. Germline V gene lookup returns CDR1 MDHEN and CDR2 SYDVKM. The CDR3: CASGPGQLNTEAFF. The CDR3, as DNA: TGTGCCAGCGGTCCGGGACAGCTGAACACTGAAGCTTTCTTT. Supplemented by reference TRBV28 and TRBJ1-1, the full variable domain reads DVKVTQSSRYLVKRTGEKVFLECVQDMDHENMFWYRQDPGLGLRLIYFSYDVKMKEKGDIPEGYSVSREKKERFSLILESASTNQTSMYLCASGPGQLNTEAFFGQGTRLTVV.

The J gene is TRBJ1-4, the V gene TRBV4-1; perhaps TRBD1 as D (6 bases). This CDR3 spans 19 amino acids. V dropped 3 bases and J dropped 4 bases, with 24 bases sitting between them. Germline CDR1 and CDR2: MGHRA and YSYEKL. The DNA of the CDR3 is TGCGCCAGCAGCCACCGCATGACAGGCGAGGTTAGGGGTAATGAAAAACTGTTTTTT. Translating gives CASSHRMTGEVRGNEKLFF.

The rearrangement uses TRBV19 and TRBJ1-1; 10 nucleotides match TRBD1. The CDR3 is 14 amino acids. V lost 2 bases, J lost 10 bases, and 7 bases stayed unmatched. Germline V gives CDR1 LNHDA, CDR2 SQIVND (reference sequence). CDR3 in DNA: TGTGCCAGTAGTATAAATCCGGACAGGGGGGTAGCTTTCTTT. It specifies CASSINPDRGVAFF.

This sequence joins TRBV7-9 and TRBJ2-7; D is possibly TRBD1 (6 bases). Germline CDR1 SEHNR, CDR2 FQNEAQ (reference sequence). V lost 4 bases, J lost 3 bases, and 16 bases lay in between. The CDR3 sequence is 15 residues long. The CDR3 region has the DNA TGTGCCAGCAGCTCAGGGGCGACGGGATACTACGAGCAGTACTTC. Its protein product is CASSSGATGYYEQYF.

The CDR3 here is CASSLYQGLAGVGANEQFF. CDR3 coding DNA: TGTGCCAGCAGCCTCTATCAGGGACTAGCGGGAGTAGGGGCCAATGAGCAGTTCTTC. The chain carries TRBV9 and TRBJ2-1; TRBD2 matches at 14 bases. V dropped 4 bases and J dropped 6; count of bases not matched to a gene: 15. The CDR3 runs to 19 residues. CDR1 is SGDLS, CDR2 YYNGEE, per germline. The full variable domain, in which reference TRBV9 and TRBJ2-1 provide the parts outside the CDR3, is DSGVTQTPKHLITATGQRVTLRCSPRSGDLSVYWYQQSLDQGLQFLIQYYNGEERAKGNILERFSAQQFPDLHSELNLSSLELGDSALYFCASSLYQGLAGVGANEQFFGPGTRLTVL.

This clone was picked up a small number of times. The chain couples TRBV5-6 to TRBJ1-1, with unresolved D. The germline V gene encodes CDR1 SGHDT and CDR2 YYEEEE. This CDR3 comprises 12 residues. Trimming took 2 bases from V and 4 from J, leaving 6 bases between them. The CDR3: CASSFGSTEAFF. DNA of the CDR3: TGTGCCAGCAGCTTTGGGAGCACTGAAGCTTTCTTT.

This rearrangement joins TRBV5-1 to TRBJ2-7, with 11 positions matching TRBD2. Germline loops: CDR1 SGHRS, CDR2 YFSETQ. This CDR3 contains 18 residues. V trimming: 3 bases; J trimming: 2 bases; junction bases outside the gene matches: 13. DNA of the CDR3: TGCGCCAGCAGCTCAAGACCCTCACTAGCGGGAGTAACCTACGAGCAGTACTTC. As protein: CASSSRPSLAGVTYEQYF. Full variable domain (rest looked up from reference TRBV5-1 and TRBJ2-7): KAGVTQTPRYLIKTRGQQVTLSCSPISGHRSVSWYQQTPGQGLQFLFEYFSETQRNKGNFPGRFSGRQFSNSRSEMNVSTLELGDSALYLCASSSRPSLAGVTYEQYFGPGTRLTVT.

The rearrangement links TRBV28 to TRBJ2-1; maybe TRBD1 (5 bases). The germline V gene has CDR1 MDHEN and CDR2 SYDVKM. Trimming pared 6 bases from V and 7 bases from J, leaving 16 bases between. The length of the CDR3 is 14 residues. The CDR3 spells CASRRTGKLNEQFF. In DNA form, the CDR3 reads TGTGCCAGCAGGCGAACAGGAAAACTAAATGAGCAGTTCTTC.

The CDR3 sequence: CASSVRGVEETQYF. In DNA form, the CDR3 reads TGTGCCAGCAGTGTTCGGGGGGTTGAGGAGACCCAGTACTTC. The rearrangement joins TRBV25-1 to TRBJ2-5; 7 nucleotides line up with TRBD2. The V segment lost 4 bases and the J segment 5 bases; nucleotides outside the gene matches: 7. The CDR3 contains 14 residues. Germline CDR1 and CDR2: MGHDK and SYGVNS.

The chain recombines TRBV28 with TRBJ2-7, with 7 positions matching TRBD2. J was trimmed by 0 bases and V by 10 bases; bases with no gene match: 12. The CDR3 sequence is 15 residues long. Germline V gene data show CDR1 as MDHEN and CDR2 as SYDVKM. The CDR3 DNA reads as TGTGCCACCGAGACCTCGGGACTACTCTCCTACGAGCAGTACTTC. Translated: CATETSGLLSYEQYF.

J is TRBJ2-7 and V is TRBV28; 7 bases line up with TRBD1. V dropped 6 bases and J dropped 12; count of bases not matched to a gene: 11. Germline CDR1 is MDHEN and CDR2 is SYDVKM. This CDR3 spans 12 amino acids. The CDR3 nucleotides are TGTGCCAGCAGGGGGACAGCCTACTCTTGGTACTTC. Protein sequence: CASRGTAYSWYF.

The chain has TRBV29-1 and TRBJ2-3, with 8 bases lining up with TRBD1. Germline trimming cut 5 bases from V and 5 bases from J; bases unmatched to any gene: 6. In germline, CDR1 is SQVTM, CDR2 ANQGSEA. The CDR3 is made up of 13 amino acids. The DNA for the CDR3 is TGCAGCGTTCCGGGACAGGTACAAGATACGCAGTATTTT. Residues: CSVPGQVQDTQYF.

The rearrangement links TRBV9 to TRBJ2-7; 7 bases align to TRBD2. The V gene's germline CDR1 is SGDLS and CDR2 YYNGEE. V shed 0 bases, J shed 6 bases, and the junction held 6 bases outside the gene matches. The CDR3 spans 14 residues. For the CDR3, the DNA is TGTGCCAGCAGCGTAGCCGCGGGAGACGGCGAGCAGTACTTC. Translation gives CASSVAAGDGEQYF.

V gene TRBV9 combines with J gene TRBJ2-1; 10 positions match TRBD2. The CDR3 is made up of 15 amino acids. Germline V gene sequence: CDR1 SGDLS, CDR2 YYNGEE. V lost 3 bases to trimming and J lost 2 bases; unmatched junction nucleotides: 2. The CDR3 bases are TGTGCCAGCAGCGAACTAGCGGGAACCTACAATGAGCAGTTCTTC. It is translated as CASSELAGTYNEQFF.

This chain uses TRBV9 with TRBJ2-3; tentatively, D is TRBD2 (5 bases). The V gene lost 0 bases and the J gene lost 5 bases, with 7 bases spanning the gap. Germline assignment: CDR1 SGDLS and CDR2 YYNGEE. The CDR3 has 13 amino acids. The CDR3 sequence: CASSVAGLDTQYF. The DNA of the CDR3 is TGTGCCAGCAGCGTAGCAGGACTAGATACGCAGTATTTT.

The rearrangement joins TRBV28 to TRBJ1-4, with D possibly TRBD1 on 5 matching bases. Germline-derived CDR1 and CDR2 are MDHEN and SYDVKM. Trimming left V 5 bases short and J 5 bases short, with 9 bases between. CDR3 length equals 13 residues. CDR3: CASSRAGNEKLFF. The CDR3 nucleotides read TGTGCCAGCAGTCGGGCAGGGAATGAAAAACTGTTTTTT.

The chain couples TRBV7-9 to TRBJ2-1; TRBD1 is a possible D gene (6 bases). Deletions cut 5 bases from V and 9 bases from J, with 8 bases between. This CDR3 contains 11 residues. Looked up from germline, CDR1 is SEHNR and CDR2 is FQNEAQ (reference sequence). CDR3 sequence: CASSQGTEQFF. Here the CDR3 DNA reads TGTGCCAGCAGCCAGGGGACTGAGCAGTTCTTC.

The CDR3 DNA sequence: TGTGCCAGCAGCGTAGACAGGGGAAGCACCGGGGAGCTGTTTTTT. Its translation: CASSVDRGSTGELFF. The J gene is TRBJ2-2, the V gene TRBV5-6, with 8 bases lining up with TRBD1. Losses at the gene ends were 4 bases for V and 4 bases for J; bases not matched to a gene: 6. The CDR3 is 15 amino acids. From germline, CDR1 is SGHDT and CDR2 YYEEEE.